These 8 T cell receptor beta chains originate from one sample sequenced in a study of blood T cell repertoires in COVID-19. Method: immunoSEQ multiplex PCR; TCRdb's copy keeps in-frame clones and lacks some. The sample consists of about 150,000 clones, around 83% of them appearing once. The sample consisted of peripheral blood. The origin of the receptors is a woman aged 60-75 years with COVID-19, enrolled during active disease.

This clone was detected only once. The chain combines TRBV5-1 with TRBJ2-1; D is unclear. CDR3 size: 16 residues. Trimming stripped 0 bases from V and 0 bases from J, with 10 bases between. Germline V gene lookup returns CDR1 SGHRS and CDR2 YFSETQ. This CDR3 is CASSLGRFSSYNEQFF. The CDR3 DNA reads TGCGCCAGCAGCTTGGGTCGGTTCTCCTCCTACAATGAGCAGTTCTTC.

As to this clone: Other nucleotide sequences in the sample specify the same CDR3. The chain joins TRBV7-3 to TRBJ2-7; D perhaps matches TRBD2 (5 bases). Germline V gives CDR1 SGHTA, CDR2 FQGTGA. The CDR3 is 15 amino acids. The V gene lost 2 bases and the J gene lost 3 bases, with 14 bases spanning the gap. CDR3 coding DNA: TGTGCCAGCAGCTTAGGAGGTGGGAGTAGCTACGAGCAGTACTTC. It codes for CASSLGGGSSYEQYF.

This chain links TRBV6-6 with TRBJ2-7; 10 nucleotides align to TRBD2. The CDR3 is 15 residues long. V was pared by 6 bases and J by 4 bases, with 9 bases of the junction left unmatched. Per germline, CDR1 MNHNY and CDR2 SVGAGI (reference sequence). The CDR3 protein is CASRPELAGVYEQYF. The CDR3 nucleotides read TGTGCCAGCAGACCCGAGCTAGCGGGAGTATACGAGCAGTACTTC.

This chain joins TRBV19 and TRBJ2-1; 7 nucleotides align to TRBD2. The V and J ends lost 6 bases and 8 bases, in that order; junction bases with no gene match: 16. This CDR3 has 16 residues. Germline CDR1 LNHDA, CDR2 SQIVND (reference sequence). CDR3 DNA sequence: TGTGCCAGTAGCGCCCCACGGGGACTACGGGGGGATGAGCAGTTCTTC. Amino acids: CASSAPRGLRGDEQFF.

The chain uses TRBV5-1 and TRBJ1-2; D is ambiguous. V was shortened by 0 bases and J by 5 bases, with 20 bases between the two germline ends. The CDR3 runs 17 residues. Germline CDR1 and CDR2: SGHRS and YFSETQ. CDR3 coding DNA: TGCGCCAGCAGCTTGGAAGGAGGAGGGCTCAGAGGGTATGGCTACACCTTC. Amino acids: CASSLEGGGLRGYGYTF.

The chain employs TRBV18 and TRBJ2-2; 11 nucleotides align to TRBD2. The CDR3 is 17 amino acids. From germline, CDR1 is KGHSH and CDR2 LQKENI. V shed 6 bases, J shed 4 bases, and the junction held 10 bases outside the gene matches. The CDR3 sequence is CASSHDRLAGFTGELFF. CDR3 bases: TGTGCCAGCTCCCACGACCGACTAGCGGGATTCACCGGGGAGCTGTTTTTT.

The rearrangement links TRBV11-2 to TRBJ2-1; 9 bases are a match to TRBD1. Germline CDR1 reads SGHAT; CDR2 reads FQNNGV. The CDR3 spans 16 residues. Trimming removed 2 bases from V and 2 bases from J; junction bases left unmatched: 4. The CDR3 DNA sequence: TGTGCCAGCAGCTTACTCGGACAGGGGACCTACAATGAGCAGTTCTTC. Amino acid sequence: CASSLLGQGTYNEQFF.

The CDR3 loop reads CASSRGQGASGNTIYF. In nucleotides, the CDR3 is TGTGCCAGCTCTCGCGGACAGGGGGCCAGTGGAAACACCATATATTTT. The chain links TRBV18 to TRBJ1-3, with 11 bases identical to TRBD1. Trimming cost V 6 bases and J 3 bases; bases outside gene matches: 7. The germline V gene has CDR1 KGHSH and CDR2 LQKENI. The CDR3 contains 16 residues.